A single sample is the source of the 22 T cell receptor beta chains below, sequenced in a study of immune characterization of retroperitoneal liposarcoma. Each CDR3 protein gets one entry after TCRdb re-called the PCR reads with MiXCR. The table shows several thousand distinct CDR3 sequences, with more than 35% occurring only once. The sequenced material came from tumor tissue. These receptors all come from a male donor with retroperitoneal liposarcoma.

Only a few counts were recorded for this clonotype. V usage is TRBV7-8 and J usage is TRBJ2-1, with D perhaps TRBD1 or TRBD2 (6 bases each). Per germline, CDR1 SGHVS and CDR2 FQNEAQ. The CDR3 consists of 13 residues. The ends were cut back, 8 bases at V and 10 bases at J, with 18 bases in the middle. The chain's CDR3 is CASAGHRSYEQFF. CDR3 in DNA: TGTGCCAGCGCGGGACACCGTTCCTACGAGCAGTTCTTC.

The V gene is TRBV10-2, the J gene TRBJ2-1; 7 bases line up with TRBD2. Germline CDR1 reads WSHSY; CDR2 reads SAAADI. This CDR3 region has 14 residues. The V and J ends lost 6 bases and 5 bases, in that order; junction bases with no gene match: 7. CDR3 region: CASRPRGDDNEQFF. The CDR3 DNA follows: TGCGCCAGCAGACCACGGGGGGATGACAATGAGCAGTTCTTC.

Remarks on this clonotype: With a much larger clone just one base away, this may be a read error. The chain combines TRBV6-1 with TRBJ2-1; 7 bases align to TRBD2. The DNA end is a closer match to TRBJ2-7, so the J assignment may be wrong. The germline gives CDR1 MNHNS, CDR2 SASEGT. This CDR3 comprises 20 residues. CDR3 amino acids: CASSEAGGVVAEGTWSEQYF. The CDR3 nucleotides are TGTGCCAGCAGTGAAGCTGGGGGGGTGGTGGCGGAAGGTACTTGGAGTGAGCAGTACTTC.

The chain uses TRBV6-1 and TRBJ2-4; TRBD2 is a possible D gene (6 bases). Germline V gene lookup returns CDR1 MNHNS and CDR2 SASEGT. The CDR3 contains 13 residues. V lost 7 bases, J lost 3 bases, and 10 bases lay in between. CDR3 DNA sequence: TGTGCCAGCACGGAGGGCTTCAAAAACATTCAGTACTTC. Its protein product is CASTEGFKNIQYF.

The CDR3 sequence is CASSPWISGGAHEQFF. CDR3 nucleotide sequence: TGTGCCAGCAGTCCGTGGATTAGCGGGGGGGCACATGAGCAGTTCTTC. This chain connects TRBV6-1 to TRBJ2-5; the match to TRBD2 covers 11 bases. The J call may be mistaken, given a closer DNA end match to TRBJ2-1. Looked up from germline, CDR1 is MNHNS and CDR2 is SASEGT. The CDR3 runs 16 residues.

V and J are TRBV28 and TRBJ2-5, with TRBD2 matching 9 bases. V shed 2 bases and J 9 bases; nucleotides not matched to a gene: 7. The germline V gene has CDR1 MDHEN and CDR2 SYDVKM. This CDR3 comprises 14 residues. In DNA, the CDR3 is TGTGCCAGCAGTTTAATTGCGGGAGGGCAGGCCCAGTACTTC. This codes for CASSLIAGGQAQYF.

The chain has TRBV6-5 and TRBJ2-1, with D possibly being TRBD1 (6 bases). Per germline, CDR1 MNHEY and CDR2 SVGAGI. The V end was cut by 0 bases, the J end by 10 bases, with 13 bases between. This CDR3 region has 14 residues. The CDR3 reads CASSYSTGYYEQFF. Written as DNA, the CDR3 is TGTGCCAGCAGTTACTCAACAGGGTATTACGAGCAGTTCTTC.

This clonotype counts as medium-sized. The rearrangement uses TRBV6-1 and TRBJ2-1; perhaps TRBD1 as D (6 bases). Between the trimmed V and J ends, which lost 7 bases and 2 bases, there was a span of 15 bases. The CDR3 extends over 15 amino acids. Looked up from germline, CDR1 is MNHNS and CDR2 is SASEGT. The CDR3 DNA reads as TGTGCCAGCACCCCGGTCAGGGGCGCCTACAATGAGCAGTTCTTC. It yields the protein CASTPVRGAYNEQFF.

The table lists this clonotype with a few counts. The chain links TRBV12-3 or TRBV12-4 to TRBJ2-7; 7 bases fit TRBD1. V trimming: 6 bases; J trimming: 2 bases; junction bases outside the gene matches: 7. The CDR3 runs to 14 residues. CDR3 protein: CASSPQGTAYEQYF. As DNA, the CDR3 is TGTGCCAGCAGCCCCCAAGGGACAGCCTACGAGCAGTACTTC.

This clonotype has a handful of counts. The chain has TRBV10-2 and TRBJ1-1; D is unresolved. Germline V gene sequence: CDR1 WSHSY, CDR2 SAAADI. V was clipped by 5 bases and J by 0 bases, with 10 bases between them. The CDR3 runs 14 residues. The CDR3 DNA follows: TGCGCCAGCAGTTATGACGGAATGAACACTGAAGCTTTCTTT. This gives the protein CASSYDGMNTEAFF.

V gene TRBV6-1 combines with J gene TRBJ1-1; 8 bases match TRBD1. CDR3 length equals 13 residues. Losses at the gene ends were 6 bases for V and 5 bases for J; bases not matched to a gene: 5. CDR1 and CDR2 (germline): MNHNS, SASEGT. In DNA, the CDR3 is TGTGCCAGCAGAACAGGGGGACTTACTGAAGCTTTCTTT. It specifies CASRTGGLTEAFF.

This clonotype is termed medium-sized (0.01 to 0.1%). V usage is TRBV6-6 and J usage is TRBJ2-5; 11 bases line up with TRBD2. The length of the CDR3 is 15 residues. The germline V gene encodes CDR1 MNHNY and CDR2 SVGAGI (reference sequence). V dropped 5 bases and J dropped 2; count of bases not matched to a gene: 4. In nucleotides, the CDR3 is TGTGCCAGCAGTGCCCGGACTAGCGGGCAAGAGACCCAGTACTTC. As protein: CASSARTSGQETQYF.

The chain employs TRBV10-2 and TRBJ1-2; TRBD1 is a possible D gene (6 bases). V dropped 5 bases and J dropped 4 bases, with 11 bases sitting between them. The CDR3 covers 13 residues. Per germline, CDR1 WSHSY and CDR2 SAAADI. The CDR3 is CASSSRGAYGYTF. CDR3 sequence (DNA): TGCGCCAGCAGTTCTAGGGGGGCCTATGGCTACACCTTC.

This chain links TRBV6-1 with TRBJ2-1; possibly TRBD2 for D (6 bases). The V gene lost 1 base and the J gene lost 0 bases, with 13 bases spanning the gap. This CDR3 is 17 amino acids long. Germline V gene lookup returns CDR1 MNHNS and CDR2 SASEGT. In nucleotides, the CDR3 is TGTGCCAGCAGTGAAGTTGGTAGCGGCTTCTCCTACAATGAGCAGTTCTTC. Encoded protein: CASSEVGSGFSYNEQFF.

This clonotype was picked up one time. Because it lacks the conserved phenylalanine or tryptophan at the end, this CDR3 is likely a read error. The rearrangement joins TRBV27 to TRBJ2-1, with D unclear. V was shortened by 5 bases and J by 5 bases, with 7 bases between the two germline ends. This CDR3 spans 12 amino acids. Germline CDR1 and CDR2: MNHEY and SMNVEV (reference sequence). Written as DNA, the CDR3 is TGTGCCAGCAGTACGATAAACAATGAGCAGTTCTAC. It specifies CASSTINNEQFY.

The chain joins TRBV7-2 to TRBJ2-5; TRBD2 agrees at 12 bases. The tail of the sequence fits TRBJ2-7 better, so the J call may be wrong. This CDR3 is built from 17 residues. In germline, CDR1 is SGHTA, CDR2 FQGNSA. CDR3: CASSPARLAGEPLEQYF. CDR3 DNA sequence: TGTGCCAGCAGCCCCGCCCGACTAGCGGGAGAACCGCTCGAGCAGTACTTC.

In its sample, this clonotype ranks as large. The chain has TRBV6-1 and TRBJ2-1, with D unclear. The J call may be faulty, since TRBJ2-7 better matches the DNA end. Germline V lookup: CDR1 MNHNS, CDR2 SASEGT. The length of the CDR3 is 14 residues. CDR3 bases: TGTGCCAGCAGTGAACGTGTCGCCGGCAATGAGCAGTACTTC. Translation gives CASSERVAGNEQYF.

This clonotype has at least ten counts. The chain links TRBV6-1 to TRBJ2-6; possible D gene TRBD2, 5 bases. The ends were cut back, 5 bases at V and 0 bases at J, with 14 bases in the middle. This CDR3 is built from 17 residues. CDR1 is MNHNS, CDR2 SASEGT, per germline. The CDR3 bases are TGTGCCAGCAGTTATTCCGCGGGTAGCTCTGGGGCCAACGTCCTGACTTTC. Its protein product is CASSYSAGSSGANVLTF.

The chain links TRBV12-3 or TRBV12-4 to TRBJ2-1; TRBD1 matches 8 bases. This CDR3 contains 14 residues. V was pared by 7 bases and J by 6 bases, with 8 bases of the junction left unmatched. The chain's CDR3 is CASISDRAPNEQFF. CDR3 DNA sequence: TGTGCCAGCATTTCGGACAGGGCTCCCAATGAGCAGTTCTTC.

This clonotype was picked up one time. The chain is built from TRBV27 and TRBJ2-1; TRBD1 matches 10 bases. The J call may not be correct, given that the DNA end is closer to TRBJ2-7. The CDR3 is 16 amino acids. CDR1 and CDR2 (germline): MNHEY, SMNVEV (reference sequence). The CDR3 here is CASSSYRDRGYNEQYF. CDR3 nucleotides: TGTGCCAGCAGTTCATACCGGGACAGGGGATACAATGAGCAGTACTTC.

The chain has TRBV6-1 and TRBJ2-5; 9 bases map to TRBD2. The CDR3 has 16 amino acids. J gave up 5 bases and V 1 base, and 8 bases lay outside the gene matches. The germline CDR1 and CDR2 sequences are MNHNS and SASEGT. The CDR3, as DNA: TGTGCCAGCAGTGAAGGGGCGGGAGGGGAGGTGGAGACCCAGTACTTC. As protein: CASSEGAGGEVETQYF.

The CDR3, as DNA: TGTGCCAGCAGCCTCGGAGGGGTGGGGATTAGCACAGATACGCAGTATTTT. Encoded protein: CASSLGGVGISTDTQYF. J is TRBJ2-3 and V is TRBV12-3 or TRBV12-4; the D gene is possibly TRBD2 (6 bases). Trimming left V 6 bases short and J 0 bases short, with 19 bases between. There are 17 residues in the CDR3.